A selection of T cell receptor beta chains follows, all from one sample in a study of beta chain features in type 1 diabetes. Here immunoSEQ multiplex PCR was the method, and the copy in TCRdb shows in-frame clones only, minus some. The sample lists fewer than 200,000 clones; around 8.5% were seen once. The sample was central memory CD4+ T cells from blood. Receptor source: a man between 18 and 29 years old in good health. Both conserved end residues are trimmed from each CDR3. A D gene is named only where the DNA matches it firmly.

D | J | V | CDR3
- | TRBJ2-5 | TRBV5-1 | ASSLPIRETQY
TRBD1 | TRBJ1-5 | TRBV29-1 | SVRQGGNQPQH
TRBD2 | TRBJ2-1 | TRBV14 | ASSQTGGRRNEQF
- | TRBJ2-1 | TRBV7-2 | ASSLVAGPYNEQF
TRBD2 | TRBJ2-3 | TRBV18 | ASSPRLAGSTDTQY
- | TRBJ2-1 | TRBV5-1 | ASSLGSGSSYNEQF
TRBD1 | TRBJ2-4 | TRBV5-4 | ASSDRDRPQY
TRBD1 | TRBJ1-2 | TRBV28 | ASSPRTGDFPMNGYT
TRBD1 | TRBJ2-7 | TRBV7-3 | ASSAEPGTELYYEQY
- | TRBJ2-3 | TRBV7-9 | ASSLVLAGRADTQY
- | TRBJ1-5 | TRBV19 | ASSIGIGAGFTAQPQH
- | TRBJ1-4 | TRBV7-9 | ASKQQLVGNEKLF
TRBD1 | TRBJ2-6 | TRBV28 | ATGTGDAGANVLT
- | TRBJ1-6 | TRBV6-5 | ATQTVSGAPLH
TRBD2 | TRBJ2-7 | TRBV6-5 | ASRLMAGAYYEQY
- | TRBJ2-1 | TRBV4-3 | ASSRNWRADNEQF
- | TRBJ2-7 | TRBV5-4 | ASSLQGPTYEQY
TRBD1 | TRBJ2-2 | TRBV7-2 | ASSFNRGTGELF
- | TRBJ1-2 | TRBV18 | ASSPDSLYGYT
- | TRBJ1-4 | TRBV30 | AWSRQGSEKLF
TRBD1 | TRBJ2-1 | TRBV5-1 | ASSQGTVYNEQF
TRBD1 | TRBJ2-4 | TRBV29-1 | SVALGQIAKNIQY
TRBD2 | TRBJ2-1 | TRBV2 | ASRPTGGGMNEQF
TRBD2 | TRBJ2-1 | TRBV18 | ASSSRTSGSNNEQF
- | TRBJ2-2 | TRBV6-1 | ASSDRSRDGELF
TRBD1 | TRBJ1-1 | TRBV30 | AWSADRGPFITEAF